The clone carrying this TCR beta chain was observed a handful of times. The time point denotes: persistent/refractory GD, antithyroid drugs over 5 years with positive TRAb. Extracted PBMC RNA gave rise to the TCR library. Graves' disease diagnoses followed American Thyroid Association guidelines. These data belong to a study of regulatory T cells in long-lasting Graves disease. Germline assignment: CDR1 MNHNS and CDR2 SASEGT. Trimming took 10 bases from V and 0 from J; bases not matched to a gene: 3. This CDR3 contains 12 residues. Arm-PCR of CDR3 regions with iRepertoire HTBI primers generated TCR beta libraries. TCRdb itself ran the multiplex PCR reads through MiXCR, one entry per CDR3 protein. The data contain 300,000 to 500,000 distinct CDR3 sequences, under 25% of them seen just once; the ten biggest clones take up around 20%.

This sample comprised peripheral blood mononuclear cells (PBMCs), obtained when the disease was refractory, from a patient treated with antithyroid drugs. The V and J genes are TRBV6-1 and TRBJ2-7; 7 bases map to TRBD2. The TCR originated in a female donor with Graves disease. The CDR3 is CATQRDSYEQYF. CDR3 sequence (DNA): TGTGCCACCCAGCGGGACTCCTACGAGCAGTACTTC.